Each of the 7 T cell receptor beta chains below was sequenced from the same sample in a study of shared clonotypes between healthy human individuals. The assay was immunoSEQ multiplex PCR, and TCRdb's table has in-frame clones only and misses some. The sample shows approximately 470,000 clones, approximately 78% of them seen only once. The sample comprised PBMCs. The receptors were gathered from a woman aged 35 to 49 in good health. Some clones in this sample may be carry-over from other donors' samples.

V gene TRBV6-5 combines with J gene TRBJ2-7, with D possibly being TRBD1 (6 bases). Trimming stripped 0 bases from V and 1 base from J, with 10 bases between. This CDR3 region has 15 residues. Germline loops: CDR1 MNHEY, CDR2 SVGAGI. The CDR3 spells CASSYSRDRSYEQYF. In DNA, the CDR3 is TGTGCCAGCAGTTACTCGAGAGACAGGTCCTACGAGCAGTACTTC.

This sequence joins TRBV14 and TRBJ1-1; D is uncertain. V was cut by 2 bases and J by 1 base, with 5 bases left in between. The germline gives CDR1 SGHDN, CDR2 FVKESK. The CDR3 runs to 13 residues. The DNA for the CDR3 is TGTGCCAGCAGCCAACTGAGGAACACTGAAGCTTTCTTT. Protein: CASSQLRNTEAFF.

The chain links TRBV7-8 to TRBJ1-5; D is uncertain. Trimming left V 2 bases short and J 6 bases short, with 5 bases between. This CDR3 has 12 amino acids. Germline V gene lookup returns CDR1 SGHVS and CDR2 FQNEAQ. CDR3 in DNA: TGTGCCAGCAGCTTACAACTTCAGCCCCAGCATTTT. Translated: CASSLQLQPQHF.

The chain is built from TRBV6-4 and TRBJ2-1; 9 bases align to TRBD2. The CDR3 consists of 17 residues. The germline gives CDR1 MRHNA, CDR2 SNTAGT. The ends lost 6 bases at V and 8 bases at J; junction bases unmatched: 17. Written as DNA, the CDR3 is TGTGCCAGCAGCGGTAGGACTAGCGTTAAAGGCTCGGATGAGCAGTTCTTC. It specifies CASSGRTSVKGSDEQFF.

The chain couples TRBV7-3 to TRBJ2-2, with D unclear. V lost 0 bases and J lost 4, with 6 bases in between. There are 14 residues in the CDR3. Germline loops: CDR1 SGHTA, CDR2 FQGTGA. CDR3 sequence reads: CASSLTPATGELFF. The CDR3 DNA sequence: TGTGCCAGCAGCTTAACCCCAGCCACCGGGGAGCTGTTTTTT.

This clone has just a few counts. The V and J genes are TRBV4-1 and TRBJ2-1; 7 bases are shared with TRBD1. Germline loops: CDR1 MGHRA, CDR2 YSYEKL. Trimming cost V 5 bases and J 5 bases; bases outside gene matches: 6. The CDR3 contains 14 residues. The CDR3 spells CASSWADRDNEQFF. CDR3 nucleotide sequence: TGCGCCAGCAGCTGGGCCGACAGGGACAATGAGCAGTTCTTC.

In this sample, this clone turned up many times. The chain combines TRBV6-5 with TRBJ1-2; TRBD1 aligns across 10 bases. The CDR3 sequence is 15 residues long. V lost 5 bases, J lost 4 bases, and 7 bases stayed unmatched. Looked up from germline, CDR1 is MNHEY and CDR2 is SVGAGI. CDR3 in DNA: TGTGCCAGCAGTAACCCGACAGGGGGCAGCTATGGCTACACCTTC. Protein sequence: CASSNPTGGSYGYTF.